This T cell receptor (beta chain) originates from a study of shared T cell receptors in the human thymus. Assay: immunoSEQ multiplex PCR; the TCRdb copy retains only in-frame clones and omits some. The top ten clones hold less than 0.015% of a sample with hundreds of thousands of clones, more than 75% of them seen once. This CDR3 is 13 amino acids long. V lost 4 bases, J lost 4 bases, and 10 bases lay in between. Per germline, CDR1 MDHEN and CDR2 SYDVKM. These sequences were also reported in another study, on human thymus T cells. That paper states: Thymic and blood repertoires showed apparently biased V and J gene usage. Related research reported highly overlapping thymic repertoires among unrelated individuals.

Sequencing was performed on thymocytes. The genes are TRBV28 and TRBJ1-1; D remains unclear. The receptor comes from a boy less than two years old with a congenital heart defect. The CDR3 sequence is CASSSAPGTEAFF. The CDR3 region has the DNA TGTGCCAGCAGTTCCGCCCCGGGCACTGAAGCTTTCTTT.